Following are 30 T cell receptor beta chains from one sample sequenced in a study of cytomegalovirus exposure and HLA in healthy donors. In the PCR, 60 Vbeta and 13 Jbeta primers were used. Here immunoSEQ multiplex PCR was the method, and the copy in TCRdb shows in-frame clones only, minus some. The profile shows about 190,000 clones, 65% to 75% of them singletons. The sequenced sample was PBMCs. The source of these receptors is a man aged 25-40 years in good health and CMV-seropositive.

This chain joins TRBV7-9 and TRBJ1-4, with 10 bases matching TRBD1. J gave up 5 bases and V 3 bases, and 9 bases lay outside the gene matches. Per germline, CDR1 SEHNR and CDR2 FQNEAQ (reference sequence). The CDR3 loop spans 17 amino acids. CDR3 sequence: CASSFGIPGQGNEKLFF. The CDR3 region has the DNA TGTGCCAGCAGCTTCGGGATCCCGGGACAGGGGAATGAAAAACTGTTTTTT. Drawing the rest from reference TRBV7-9 and TRBJ1-4, the complete variable domain is DTGVSQNPRHKITKRGQNVTFRCDPISEHNRLYWYRQTLGQGPEFLTYFQNEAQLEKSRLLSDRFSAERPKGSFSTLEIQRTEQGDSAMYLCASSFGIPGQGNEKLFFGSGTQLSVL.

The rearrangement joins TRBV11-2 to TRBJ2-3, with D possibly matching TRBD1 (6 bases). CDR1 SGHAT and CDR2 FQNNGV come from the germline V gene. The CDR3 is made up of 15 amino acids. Deletions cut 6 bases from V and 3 bases from J, with 16 bases between. CDR3: CASRKTGIGTDTQYF. The CDR3 coding sequence is TGTGCCAGCAGAAAAACAGGGATAGGGACAGATACGCAGTATTTT.

The CDR3 DNA follows: TGCGCCAGCAGCTTGGACCCAGGTCGCCACTCTGGAAACACCATATATTTT. Translated: CASSLDPGRHSGNTIYF. The genes are TRBV5-1 and TRBJ1-3; D gene ambiguous. The CDR3 has 17 residues. V lost 0 bases and J lost 0, with 13 bases in between. From germline, CDR1 is SGHRS and CDR2 YFSETQ.

This clone occurred once. The V call is TRBV6-5, the J call TRBJ1-4, with 8 bases matching TRBD1. Germline V gene sequence: CDR1 MNHEY, CDR2 SVGAGI. V lost 2 bases and J lost 5; bases outside the gene matches: 4. This CDR3 region has 15 residues. The CDR3 sequence is CASSYGDRTNEKLFF. The CDR3, as DNA: TGTGCCAGCAGTTACGGGGACAGGACCAATGAAAAACTGTTTTTT.

V is TRBV7-9 and J is TRBJ1-6; D uncertain. CDR1 and CDR2 from the germline V gene are SEHNR and FQNEAQ (reference sequence). The CDR3 totals 14 residues. The germline V and J ends were trimmed by 1 base and 5 bases, with 6 bases remaining between them. DNA for the CDR3: TGTGCCAGCAGCTTAGGAGGGAATAATTCACCCCTCCACTTT. Its protein is CASSLGGNNSPLHF.

The rearrangement links TRBV4-1 to TRBJ1-5; 10 bases are a match to TRBD1. Trimming removed 3 bases from V and 2 bases from J; junction bases left unmatched: 7. CDR3 size: 17 residues. Germline V gives CDR1 MGHRA, CDR2 YSYEKL. DNA for the CDR3: TGCGCCAGCAGCCACCCGGACAGGGGGGATGGCAATCAGCCCCAGCATTTT. It encodes CASSHPDRGDGNQPQHF.

This clone appeared a few times. The rearrangement links TRBV4-3 to TRBJ2-3; 7 bases are a match to TRBD2. Per the germline V gene, CDR1 is LGHNA and CDR2 is YSLEER. J was trimmed by 6 bases and V by 4 bases; bases with no gene match: 16. This CDR3 comprises 17 residues. This CDR3 reads CASSPGVGGPSRDTQYF. In DNA, the CDR3 is TGCGCCAGCAGCCCTGGAGTGGGAGGGCCTTCTCGGGATACGCAGTATTTT.

This clone occurred a few times. The rearrangement uses TRBV9 and TRBJ2-2, with TRBD2 matching over 11 bases. Germline values: CDR1 SGDLS, CDR2 YYNGEE. There are 15 residues in the CDR3. With V trimmed by 5 bases and J by 6 bases, 6 bases remained unmatched. The CDR3 DNA reads TGTGCCAGCAGGTCACTAGCGGGAGACCCCGGGGAGCTGTTTTTT. It is translated as CASRSLAGDPGELFF.

A few counts support this clone. This rearrangement joins TRBV6-5 to TRBJ2-1, with 7 bases matching TRBD1. V lost 4 bases and J lost 4; bases outside the gene matches: 7. This CDR3 is 15 amino acids long. Germline values: CDR1 MNHEY, CDR2 SVGAGI. The DNA for the CDR3 is TGTGCCAGCAGTTGGACACAGGGGAGTTACAATGAGCAGTTCTTC. Protein product: CASSWTQGSYNEQFF.

J is TRBJ2-2 and V is TRBV19; no clear D gene. The CDR3 runs 13 residues. CDR1 LNHDA and CDR2 SQIVND come from the germline V gene (reference sequence). V lost 6 bases to trimming and J lost 5 bases, with 10 bases between them. CDR3 DNA: TGTGCCAGTAGGTACAAGACTACCGGGGAGCTGTTTTTT. Protein product: CASRYKTTGELFF.

The chain carries TRBV14 and TRBJ2-7; no firm D call. V was trimmed by 5 bases and J by 2 bases, leaving 13 bases between them. The germline V gene encodes CDR1 SGHDN and CDR2 FVKESK. The CDR3 is 14 amino acids. In nucleotides, the CDR3 is TGTGCCAGCAGCAGGATAGCCAAAACCTACGAGCAGTACTTC. Its translation is CASSRIAKTYEQYF.

V usage is TRBV27 and J usage is TRBJ2-1; the match to TRBD2 covers 10 bases. Per the germline V gene, CDR1 is MNHEY and CDR2 is SMNVEV (reference sequence). The CDR3 is 16 residues long. The trim removed 8 bases at V and 1 base at J, leaving 8 bases unmatched. The chain's CDR3 is CASRSGGAGSYNEQFF. The DNA for the CDR3 is TGTGCCAGCCGAAGCGGGGGGGCTGGGTCCTACAATGAGCAGTTCTTC.

The J gene is TRBJ1-1, the V gene TRBV4-2; maybe TRBD1 (5 bases). V was clipped by 1 base and J by 1 base, with 7 bases between them. Germline-derived CDR1 and CDR2 are LGHNA and YNFKEQ. This CDR3 has 14 residues. CDR3 loop: CASSQGRGNTEAFF. CDR3 bases: TGTGCCAGCAGCCAAGGAAGGGGGAACACTGAAGCTTTCTTT.

The rearrangement links TRBV9 to TRBJ2-4, with TRBD2 matching over 7 bases. Unmatched junction bases numbered 8, after V lost 0 bases and J lost 8 bases. The CDR3 runs 15 residues. In germline, CDR1 is SGDLS, CDR2 YYNGEE. The CDR3 coding sequence is TGTGCCAGCAGCGTAGGGACTAGAAGAGGAGACATTCAGTACTTC. This translates into CASSVGTRRGDIQYF.

The rearrangement joins TRBV21-1 to TRBJ2-5; TRBD2 is the table's D call and was not checked against the DNA. TRBV21-1 is a listed pseudogene. The CDR3 is 14 residues long. In nucleotides, the CDR3 is TGTGCCAGCTGCGTAGAAGGGAGGGTAGAGACCCAGTACTTC. Its translation: CASCVEGRVETQYF.

This chain joins TRBV6-5 and TRBJ2-5, with D hard to call. Germline V lookup: CDR1 MNHEY, CDR2 SVGAGI. The V end was cut by 0 bases, the J end by 1 base, with 6 bases between. The CDR3 runs 14 residues. Here the CDR3 DNA reads TGTGCCAGCAGTTACTCCTCCCCCCAAGAGACCCAGTACTTC. Translating gives CASSYSSPQETQYF.

In the case of this clone: The junction does not match germline at one end; this may be a read error. J is TRBJ2-2 and V is TRBV7-7; D not certain. Germline CDR1 and CDR2: SSHAT and FNYEAQ (reference sequence). CDR3 size: 13 residues. As DNA, the CDR3 is TGTGCTAGCAGCTTTAATCTAGGAGGGGAGCTGTTTTTT. As protein: CASSFNLGGELFF.

The gene calls are TRBV7-9 and TRBJ2-3, with D uncertain. CDR1 is SEHNR and CDR2 is FQNEAQ in the germline V gene (reference sequence). The CDR3 is made up of 10 amino acids. The ends were cut back, 11 bases at V and 4 bases at J, with 7 bases in the middle. CDR3 protein: CAAGSDTQYF. CDR3 bases: TGTGCCGCCGGGTCAGATACGCAGTATTTT.

The V call is TRBV27, the J call TRBJ2-5, with 12 bases identical to TRBD2. With the DNA end fitting TRBJ2-7 better, the J assignment may be wrong. The CDR3 is 15 residues long. The germline V gene has CDR1 MNHEY and CDR2 SMNVEV (reference sequence). CDR3 sequence: CASGQGLAGSHEQYF. The CDR3 DNA reads TGTGCCAGCGGCCAGGGACTAGCGGGTAGCCACGAGCAGTACTTC.

The chain has TRBV28 and TRBJ2-7, with D possibly matching TRBD1 (5 bases). CDR1 is MDHEN, CDR2 SYDVKM, per germline. Trimming removed 8 bases from V and 7 bases from J, with 18 bases in between. There are 13 residues in the CDR3. In DNA, the CDR3 is TGTGCCAGCGTCAGGGTTGCTAGTAGGGAGCAGTACTTC. Translation gives CASVRVASREQYF.

This clone showed up just a few times. The chain uses TRBV7-9 and TRBJ1-6; 7 nucleotides agree with TRBD1. Germline CDR1 reads SEHNR; CDR2 reads FQNEAQ (reference sequence). The CDR3 is made up of 15 amino acids. The ends lost 3 bases at V and 7 bases at J; junction bases unmatched: 6. As DNA, the CDR3 is TGTGCCAGCAGCTTTCTCACGACAGGGAATTCACCCCTCCACTTT. Its translation: CASSFLTTGNSPLHF.

V gene TRBV20-1 combines with J gene TRBJ1-2; D unresolved. V lost 6 bases, J lost 8 bases, and 13 bases lay in between. This CDR3 comprises 11 residues. Per germline, CDR1 DFQATT and CDR2 SNEGSKA (reference sequence). CDR3 in amino acids: CSATTDGGYTF. CDR3 bases: TGCAGTGCAACCACAGATGGCGGCTACACCTTC.

The rearrangement uses TRBV7-2 and TRBJ2-7; TRBD2 agrees at 9 bases. V gave up 1 base and J gave up 2 bases; unmatched junction bases: 6. The CDR3 is 16 residues long. The V gene's germline CDR1 is SGHTA and CDR2 FQGNSA. The CDR3 sequence: CASSLVELAGTYEQYF. The CDR3 DNA reads as TGTGCCAGCAGCTTAGTAGAACTAGCGGGTACCTACGAGCAGTACTTC.

This chain connects TRBV7-8 to TRBJ2-1, with D possibly being TRBD2 (5 bases). Germline V CDR1 and CDR2: SGHVS, FQNEAQ. Trimming left V 1 base short and J 8 bases short, with 12 bases between. The CDR3 loop spans 14 amino acids. CDR3 region: CASSLEVLLDEQFF. DNA for the CDR3: TGTGCCAGCAGCTTAGAGGTACTACTAGATGAGCAGTTCTTC.

J is TRBJ1-1 and V is TRBV14, with 9 nucleotides matching TRBD1. V shed 4 bases and J 7 bases; nucleotides not matched to a gene: 10. The CDR3 has 15 residues. The germline CDR1 and CDR2 sequences are SGHDN and FVKESK. The CDR3, as DNA: TGTGCCAGCAGCCCAGCCGGGACAGGGTTCGGTGAAGCTTTCTTT. This codes for CASSPAGTGFGEAFF.

V usage is TRBV7-6 and J usage is TRBJ2-7; D gene uncertain. The CDR3 is 15 amino acids. Germline-derived CDR1 and CDR2 are SGHVS and FNYEAQ. V lost 0 bases, J lost 2 bases, and 11 bases lay in between. In DNA, the CDR3 is TGTGCCAGCAGCTTAGCGAGAAGCGCGACCTACGAGCAGTACTTC. Protein: CASSLARSATYEQYF.

The J gene is TRBJ1-6, the V gene TRBV7-3; TRBD1 matches at 7 bases. Germline CDR1 and CDR2: SGHTA and FQGTGA. V shed 3 bases and J 6 bases; nucleotides not matched to a gene: 8. This CDR3 is 16 amino acids long. The chain's CDR3 is CASSLAPDRINSPLHF. The DNA of the CDR3 is TGTGCCAGCAGCTTGGCTCCGGACAGGATTAATTCACCCCTCCACTTT.

The chain is built from TRBV2 and TRBJ2-3; 9 bases align to TRBD2. The CDR3 contains 14 residues. Germline CDR1 and CDR2: SNHLY and FYNNEI. V lost 4 bases, J lost 8 bases, and 7 bases stayed unmatched. The CDR3 loop is CASSGSGGSVTQYF. Here the CDR3 DNA reads TGTGCCAGCAGTGGAAGCGGGGGGAGTGTTACGCAGTATTTT.

CDR3 amino acids: CSVGGHLAYEQYF. CDR3 nucleotide sequence: TGCAGCGTTGGAGGACACTTGGCGTACGAGCAGTACTTC. The rearrangement uses TRBV29-1 and TRBJ2-7, with D tentatively TRBD1 (5 bases). Germline V gene sequence: CDR1 SQVTM, CDR2 ANQGSEA. The V and J ends lost 4 bases and 4 bases respectively, with 14 bases between them. CDR3 size: 13 residues.

The rearrangement links TRBV7-2 to TRBJ2-7; possible D gene TRBD2, 5 bases. The CDR3 spans 14 residues. The germline V gene has CDR1 SGHTA and CDR2 FQGNSA. Deletions cut 0 bases from V and 4 bases from J, with 10 bases between. CDR3 DNA: TGTGCCAGCAGCTTAGCTAGCGATCCTTACGAGCAGTACTTC. Translated: CASSLASDPYEQYF.